Shown below are 25 T cell receptor beta chains from a single sample sequenced in a study of T cells in Graves' hyperthyroidism and ophthalmopathy. What was amplified from RNA transcripts were TCR beta CDR3 regions. The HTBI primer set was used in a first-round RT-PCR of the TCR CDR3. One entry per CDR3 protein results from TCRdb running MiXCR on the multiplex PCR reads. The sample shows 300,000 to 400,000 distinct CDR3 sequences, approximately 14% of them seen only once. Sequenced: blood. The receptors shown here come from a woman in her thirties with Graves' ophthalmopathy.

This clonotype showed up just a few times. The rearrangement links TRBV4-1 to TRBJ2-1; a weak D match, TRBD1 (6 bases). This CDR3 has 17 amino acids. Looked up from germline, CDR1 is MGHRA and CDR2 is YSYEKL. V was cut by 0 bases and J by 4 bases, with 16 bases left in between. This CDR3 is CASSQEPQGLRYNEQFF. Here the CDR3 DNA reads TGCGCCAGCAGCCAAGAACCCCAGGGGTTAAGATACAATGAGCAGTTCTTC.

CDR3 coding DNA: TGTGCCAGCAGCTTACACGGGACAGTCTACGAGCAGTACTTC. It specifies CASSLHGTVYEQYF. This sequence joins TRBV5-5 and TRBJ2-7; 7 nucleotides agree with TRBD1. The CDR3 contains 14 residues. Losses at the gene ends were 2 bases for V and 3 bases for J; bases not matched to a gene: 5. The germline V gene has CDR1 SGHKS and CDR2 YYEKEE (reference sequence). Full variable domain (missing parts from reference TRBV5-5 and TRBJ2-7): DAGVTQSPTHLIKTRGQQVTLRCSPISGHKSVSWYQQVLGQGPQFIFQYYEKEERGRGNFPDRFSARQFPNYSSELNVNALLLGDSALYLCASSLHGTVYEQYFGPGTRLTVT.

This clonotype came up many times. The chain has TRBV11-2 and TRBJ2-5; TRBD1 might be the D (6 bases). From germline, CDR1 is SGHAT and CDR2 FQNNGV. CDR3 size: 16 residues. V dropped 4 bases and J dropped 4 bases, with 19 bases sitting between them. The CDR3 is CASSSLYEDSGETQYF. CDR3 coding DNA: TGTGCCAGCAGCTCCCTGTATGAGGACAGTGGAGAGACCCAGTACTTC.

This clonotype was detected many times. The chain is built from TRBV11-2 and TRBJ1-5; D unresolved. Germline V gene data show CDR1 as SGHAT and CDR2 as FQNNGV. The CDR3 length is 15 residues. Trimming shortened V by 1 base and J by 1 base, and 8 bases separated the two germline ends. The CDR3 region has the DNA TGTGCCAGCAGCTTAGGTATAGGGAGCAATCAGCCCCAGCATTTT. This sequence encodes CASSLGIGSNQPQHF.

This clonotype was observed at least ten times. The V gene is TRBV7-6, the J gene TRBJ1-6, with no clear D. There are 15 residues in the CDR3. V dropped 1 base and J dropped 7 bases, with 11 bases sitting between them. Germline assignment: CDR1 SGHVS and CDR2 FNYEAQ. CDR3 coding DNA: TGTGCCAGCAGCTTAGAGGCAGGTGTAAATTCACCCCTCCACTTT. It encodes CASSLEAGVNSPLHF.

This clonotype was seen many times. The chain carries TRBV12-3 or TRBV12-4 and TRBJ1-5; possibly TRBD1 for D (6 bases). CDR3 length equals 14 residues. With 5 bases removed from V and 3 bases from J, the gap between germline ends came to 11 bases. CDR3 residues: CASSKDSFNQPQHF. CDR3 DNA sequence: TGTGCCAGCAGTAAGGACAGCTTCAATCAGCCCCAGCATTTT.

This clonotype was recorded many times. This rearrangement joins TRBV30 to TRBJ1-2, with 7 bases fitting TRBD1. The V gene's germline CDR1 is GTSNPN and CDR2 SVGIG (reference sequence). The CDR3 has 13 residues. The V gene end was trimmed by 7 bases and the J gene end by 7 bases; junction bases not matched to a gene: 12. CDR3 residues: CASGDSWIVGYTF. Here the CDR3 DNA reads TGTGCCTCCGGGGACAGCTGGATTGTTGGCTACACCTTC. The variable domain in full, with the rest retrieved from reference TRBV30 and TRBJ1-2, is SQTIHQWPATLVQPVGSPLSLECTVEGTSNPNLYWYRQAAGRGLQLLFYSVGIGQISSEVPQNLSASRPQDRQFILSSKKLLLSDSGFYLCASGDSWIVGYTFGSGTRLTVV.

CDR3 DNA: TGTGCCAGCAGCTTAATACTAGCGGGGGGCTCAACCTACGAGCAGTACTTC. Its translation is CASSLILAGGSTYEQYF. This chain connects TRBV7-2 to TRBJ2-7; 12 bases fit TRBD2. Trimming took 2 bases from V and 2 from J; bases not matched to a gene: 7. The CDR3 loop spans 17 amino acids. Germline V gives CDR1 SGHTA, CDR2 FQGNSA.

This clonotype was seen at least ten times. The rearrangement joins TRBV5-1 to TRBJ1-1; D is possibly TRBD1 (5 bases). V was trimmed by 6 bases and J by 1 base, leaving 13 bases between them. Germline lookup yields CDR1 SGHRS and CDR2 YFSETQ. This CDR3 has 14 residues. Written as DNA, the CDR3 is TGCGCCAGCAACTCGGGACCGACGAACACTGAAGCTTTCTTT. This codes for CASNSGPTNTEAFF.

To note about this clonotype: At one of its ends the junction is not consistent with the germline gene, which may arise from a read error. The rearrangement uses TRBV30 and TRBJ1-6; possibly TRBD1 for D (5 bases). The CDR3 sequence is 14 residues long. Germline-derived CDR1 and CDR2 are GTSNPN and SVGIG (reference sequence). The CDR3 loop is CAWSGSSDNSSLHF. DNA for the CDR3: TGTGCCTGGTCAGGGAGTAGTGATAATTCATCCCTCCACTTT.

The rearrangement uses TRBV6-1 and TRBJ2-2; D could derive from TRBD1 or TRBD2 (5 bases each). The germline CDR1 and CDR2 sequences are MNHNS and SASEGT. The germline V and J ends were trimmed by 4 bases and 7 bases, with 19 bases remaining between them. This CDR3 is built from 16 residues. The CDR3 DNA follows: TGTGCCAGCAGTGGACAGAGGGGCAGAATGAGCGGGGAGCTGTTTTTT. Its protein is CASSGQRGRMSGELFF.

This clonotype was observed a handful of times. This chain joins TRBV7-6 and TRBJ1-5, with a tentative D call TRBD1 (5 bases). This CDR3 spans 15 amino acids. The V gene lost 5 bases and the J gene lost 3 bases, with 14 bases spanning the gap. Germline V gives CDR1 SGHVS, CDR2 FNYEAQ. The DNA of the CDR3 is TGTGCCAGCAGCGCGGGACCAAATAACAATCAGCCCCAGCATTTT. As protein: CASSAGPNNNQPQHF.

This clonotype was detected many times. The chain joins TRBV20-1 to TRBJ2-1; tentatively, D is TRBD2 (5 bases). The ends were cut back, 6 bases at V and 5 bases at J, with 23 bases in the middle. The germline V gene encodes CDR1 DFQATT and CDR2 SNEGSKA (reference sequence). This CDR3 region has 16 residues. The CDR3 sequence is CSALARGIRLNNEQFF. In DNA form, the CDR3 reads TGCAGTGCATTGGCCCGGGGTATCCGACTTAACAATGAGCAGTTCTTC.

This chain joins TRBV28 and TRBJ2-1; a weak D match, TRBD1 (6 bases). The CDR3 totals 12 residues. Trimming cost V 6 bases and J 10 bases, with 13 bases left between them. Germline V gene lookup returns CDR1 MDHEN and CDR2 SYDVKM. The CDR3 coding sequence is TGTGCCAGCAGGGGGGCAGTAAGCGAGCAGTTCTTC. Its translation: CASRGAVSEQFF.

The chain carries TRBV12-5 and TRBJ2-1; D is perhaps TRBD2 (7 bases). CDR3 size: 14 residues. Trimming took off 5 bases at V and 8 bases at J, with 16 bases between the two ends. The V gene's germline CDR1 is LGHNT and CDR2 FRNRAP. The DNA of the CDR3 is TGTGCTAGTGGTGGGGGGGGGCCAGCTCATGAGCAGTTCTTC. Its translation: CASGGGGPAHEQFF.

This clonotype was detected a few times. V and J are TRBV12-5 and TRBJ1-5; TRBD1 aligns across 7 bases. There are 17 residues in the CDR3. V was pared by 2 bases and J by 1 base, with 8 bases of the junction left unmatched. Germline V gene sequence: CDR1 LGHNT, CDR2 FRNRAP. This CDR3 is CASGLTPDRVSNQPQHF. Here the CDR3 DNA reads TGTGCTAGTGGTTTGACACCAGACAGGGTCAGCAATCAGCCCCAGCATTTT.

This clonotype has a count of ten or more. This chain connects TRBV27 to TRBJ2-1; 9 bases fit TRBD1. Germline V gene lookup returns CDR1 MNHEY and CDR2 SMNVEV (reference sequence). Trimming took 6 bases from V and 10 from J; bases not matched to a gene: 13. CDR3 size: 15 residues. The CDR3 DNA reads TGTGCCAGCAGACCCAAGGGACAGGGTCGCAGGGAGCAGTTCTTC. It specifies CASRPKGQGRREQFF.

This clonotype was counted between two and nine times. V is TRBV19 and J is TRBJ1-4; D not certain. Looked up from germline, CDR1 is LNHDA and CDR2 is SQIVND (reference sequence). CDR3 length equals 13 residues. Trimming took 4 bases from V and 7 from J, leaving 10 bases between them. CDR3 DNA sequence: TGTGCCAGTAGTACCAGTATGGGTGAAAAACTGTTTTTT. Its translation is CASSTSMGEKLFF. Using reference TRBV19 and TRBJ1-4 for the parts outside the CDR3, the full variable domain is DGGITQSPKYLFRKEGQNVTLSCEQNLNHDAMYWYRQDPGQGLRLIYYSQIVNDFQKGDIAEGYSVSREKKESFPLTVTSAQKNPTAFYLCASSTSMGEKLFFGSGTQLSVL.

The V and J genes are TRBV5-1 and TRBJ1-1; TRBD1 matches at 9 bases. V lost 8 bases and J lost 4; bases outside the gene matches: 9. Germline values: CDR1 SGHRS, CDR2 YFSETQ. This CDR3 has 14 residues. The CDR3 bases are TGCGCCAGTACCTTGGGACAGGGAGGCACTGAAGCTTTCTTT. Translation gives CASTLGQGGTEAFF.

This clonotype was seen ten or more times. Here the CDR3 DNA reads TGTGCCAGCAGCAAGCGGGGACAGGGGTCCCAATTAATCCCCTACGAGCAGTACTTC. Translated: CASSKRGQGSQLIPYEQYF. The rearrangement links TRBV6-1 to TRBJ2-7, with 10 bases aligning to TRBD1. Trimming cost V 6 bases and J 2 bases; bases outside gene matches: 19. This CDR3 is built from 19 residues. Germline loops: CDR1 MNHNS, CDR2 SASEGT.

This clonotype was seen many times. J is TRBJ1-5 and V is TRBV6-5; no clear D gene. The CDR3 is 15 amino acids. Germline V gene data show CDR1 as MNHEY and CDR2 as SVGAGI. Deletions cut 2 bases from V and 5 bases from J, with 13 bases between. The CDR3 coding sequence is TGTGCCAGCAGTTACCCCGTCCCCTTACATCAGCCCCAGCATTTT. Translating it yields CASSYPVPLHQPQHF.

This clonotype has ten or more counts. CDR3 nucleotides: TGTGCCAGCAGTGTTGGCAATCAGCCCCAGCATTTT. This codes for CASSVGNQPQHF. This chain links TRBV25-1 with TRBJ1-5; D is unclear. The CDR3 contains 12 residues. Germline-derived CDR1 and CDR2 are MGHDK and SYGVNS. The V gene lost 4 bases and the J gene lost 2 bases, with 3 bases spanning the gap. Variable domain in full (rest from reference TRBV25-1 and TRBJ1-5): EADIYQTPRYLVIGTGKKITLECSQTMGHDKMYWYQQDPGMELHLIHYSYGVNSTEKGDLSSESTVSRIRTEHFPLTLESARPSHTSQYLCASSVGNQPQHFGDGTRLSIL.

This chain uses TRBV11-2 with TRBJ2-7; perhaps TRBD1 as D (6 bases). Germline V gene sequence: CDR1 SGHAT, CDR2 FQNNGV. The CDR3 length is 12 residues. V lost 5 bases to trimming and J lost 6 bases, with 11 bases between them. The CDR3 reads CASSNTGFEQYF. The CDR3 DNA sequence: TGTGCCAGCAGCAATACAGGGTTCGAGCAGTACTTC.

There are many counts of this clonotype. This chain connects TRBV20-1 to TRBJ2-6, with no clear D. The CDR3 length is 13 residues. V lost 6 bases, J lost 0 bases, and 6 bases lay in between. CDR1 DFQATT and CDR2 SNEGSKA come from the germline V gene (reference sequence). This CDR3 reads CSASVSGANVLTF. The CDR3 DNA reads as TGCAGTGCCTCGGTCTCTGGGGCCAACGTCCTGACTTTC.

The sample holds many counts of this clonotype. The V and J genes are TRBV13 and TRBJ1-2; D remains ambiguous. Germline-derived CDR1 and CDR2 are PRHDT and FYEKMQ (reference sequence). CDR3 length equals 15 residues. V was shortened by 1 base and J by 7 bases, with 16 bases between the two germline ends. The CDR3 nucleotides read TGTGCCAGCAGCTTAGAGGGTTTTCCATTGTCTGGCTACACCTTC. Encoded protein: CASSLEGFPLSGYTF.